The 25 T cell receptor beta chains listed next were all sequenced from one sample in a study of post-analysis software for immune sequencing data. Study-wide points: Patients had higher frequencies than controls of five or six TRBV segments, including TRBV5-6, TRBV5-1 and TRBV20-1.

Their antigens remain unidentified. Prepared TCR beta cDNA libraries contained unique molecular identifiers. In TCRdb, the PCR reads were re-called with MiXCR into one record per CDR3 protein. Of about 620,000 distinct CDR3 sequences in the sample, 40% to 50% were seen once. Sequenced input: blood. These receptors were collected from a girl aged 10 to 17 with multiple sclerosis.

This clonotype was counted once. CDR3 sequence reads: CATSTGNGNYGYTF. The CDR3 DNA is TGTGCCACCAGTACGGGAAACGGGAACTATGGCTACACCTTC. The rearrangement links TRBV24-1 to TRBJ1-2; D not resolved. With 6 bases removed from V and 2 bases from J, the gap between germline ends came to 12 bases. CDR3 length: 14 amino acids. Germline CDR1 is KGHDR and CDR2 is SFDVKD.

A few counts support this clonotype. The chain is built from TRBV4-1 and TRBJ1-1, with 7 bases fitting TRBD1. Trimming at V came to 4 bases and at J to 0 bases, leaving 2 bases not matched to a gene. Germline CDR1 is MGHRA and CDR2 is YSYEKL. The CDR3 consists of 14 residues. The CDR3, as DNA: TGCGCCAGCAGCCGGGACAGTTTGAACACTGAAGCTTTCTTT. This gives the protein CASSRDSLNTEAFF.

The gene calls are TRBV4-1 and TRBJ2-2, with TRBD2 matching over 10 bases. V shed 0 bases, J shed 4 bases, and the junction held 8 bases outside the gene matches. CDR3 length equals 18 residues. CDR1 is MGHRA and CDR2 is YSYEKL in the germline V gene. The CDR3 loop is CASSQEASGGISTGELFF. In DNA form, the CDR3 reads TGCGCCAGCAGCCAAGAGGCTAGCGGGGGAATAAGCACCGGGGAGCTGTTTTTT.

J is TRBJ2-5 and V is TRBV7-2, with a tentative D call TRBD2 (6 bases). This CDR3 has 14 residues. V dropped 5 bases and J dropped 9 bases, with 19 bases sitting between them. From germline, CDR1 is SGHTA and CDR2 FQGNSA. CDR3: CASSQLGGPEAQYF. CDR3 in DNA: TGTGCCAGCAGCCAACTGGGGGGTCCTGAGGCCCAGTACTTC. The full variable domain, completed using reference TRBV7-2 and TRBJ2-5, is GAGVSQSPSNKVTEKGKDVELRCDPISGHTALYWYRQSLGQGLEFLIYFQGNSAPDKSGLPSDRFSAERTGGSVSTLTIQRTQQEDSAVYLCASSQLGGPEAQYFGPGTRLLVL.

This clonotype was recorded once. The chain links TRBV12-3 or TRBV12-4 to TRBJ2-1; TRBD2 matches 10 bases. CDR3 size: 15 residues. The trim removed 5 bases at V and 8 bases at J, leaving 9 bases unmatched. CDR3 protein: CASSPTSGRAHEQFF. CDR3 DNA: TGTGCCAGCAGTCCGACCAGCGGGAGGGCCCATGAGCAGTTCTTC.

To note about this clonotype: One junction end does not reproduce the germline sequence, and a read error may be involved. This CDR3 is CASSLYSTDPQYF. The CDR3 nucleotides are TGTGCCAGCAGCTTATATAGCACAGATCCGCAGTATTTT. The rearrangement joins TRBV7-6 to TRBJ2-3; D call uncertain. The germline V gene has CDR1 SGHVS and CDR2 FNYEAQ. This CDR3 spans 13 amino acids. The full variable domain, in which reference TRBV7-6 and TRBJ2-3 provide the parts outside the CDR3, is GAGVSQSPRYKVTKRGQDVALRCDPISGHVSLYWYRQALGQGPEFLTYFNYEAQQDKSGLPNDRFSAERPEGSISTLTIQRTEQRDSAMYRCASSLYSTDPQYFGPGTRLTVL.

The J gene is TRBJ2-1, the V gene TRBV12-3 or TRBV12-4; no definite D call. V was clipped by 6 bases and J by 0 bases, with 15 bases between them. This CDR3 has 16 residues. CDR3 region: CASSPPPLYSYNEQFF. DNA for the CDR3: TGTGCCAGCAGCCCCCCCCCACTGTACTCCTACAATGAGCAGTTCTTC.

The V call is TRBV29-1, the J call TRBJ2-5, with D perhaps TRBD1 or TRBD2 (5 bases each). Looked up from germline, CDR1 is SQVTM and CDR2 is ANQGSEA. This CDR3 region has 13 residues. Trimming left V 4 bases short and J 5 bases short, with 14 bases between. The CDR3 DNA sequence: TGCAGCGTTGGAAACCGGGACCCTGAGACCCAGTACTTC. Amino acids: CSVGNRDPETQYF.

This chain uses TRBV10-3 with TRBJ1-1; D is uncertain. The V and J ends lost 3 bases and 4 bases respectively, with 15 bases between them. Germline V gene lookup returns CDR1 ENHRY and CDR2 SYGVKD. The CDR3 spans 15 residues. CDR3 protein: CAISDRDGRITEAFF. CDR3 sequence (DNA): TGTGCCATCAGTGATCGTGACGGAAGGATCACTGAAGCTTTCTTT.

V and J are TRBV7-2 and TRBJ2-3; D possibly matches TRBD1 or TRBD2 (5 bases each). This CDR3 has 16 amino acids. Germline CDR1 SGHTA, CDR2 FQGNSA. Trimming took off 5 bases at V and 2 bases at J, with 17 bases between the two ends. Written as DNA, the CDR3 is TGTGCCAGCAGCGTACGAGGGGATTTAGCCACAGATACGCAGTATTTT. Translation: CASSVRGDLATDTQYF.

This clonotype was observed a single time. V gene TRBV12-3 or TRBV12-4 combines with J gene TRBJ2-6; 7 bases are shared with TRBD2. V was pared by 5 bases and J by 0 bases, with 7 bases of the junction left unmatched. The CDR3 extends over 17 amino acids. Here the CDR3 reads CASSPIAGVSGANVLTF. The CDR3 DNA reads TGTGCCAGCAGTCCAATAGCGGGTGTCTCTGGGGCCAACGTCCTGACTTTC.

This chain uses TRBV27 with TRBJ2-2, with 8 positions matching TRBD1. The junction had 2 bases not matched to a gene; V was cut back by 4 bases and J by 1 base. Germline values: CDR1 MNHEY, CDR2 SMNVEV (reference sequence). This CDR3 contains 15 residues. The DNA of the CDR3 is TGTGCCAGCAGTTCGACAGGGGAGAACACCGGGGAGCTGTTTTTT. This translates into CASSSTGENTGELFF.

This clonotype turned up a few times. The chain combines TRBV6-6 with TRBJ1-1; no clear D gene. V was clipped by 0 bases and J by 5 bases, with 10 bases between them. Germline CDR1 and CDR2: MNHNY and SVGAGI (reference sequence). CDR3 length: 14 residues. The CDR3 DNA sequence: TGTGCCAGCAGTTACTCGATGATGGAGACTGAAGCTTTCTTT. This gives the protein CASSYSMMETEAFF.

This clonotype came up a few times. The chain combines TRBV29-1 with TRBJ1-2; 7 positions match TRBD1. Germline V gives CDR1 SQVTM, CDR2 ANQGSEA. The V and J ends lost 6 bases and 8 bases, in that order; junction bases with no gene match: 12. The CDR3 contains 13 residues. For the CDR3, the DNA is TGCAGCGTCGGGCAGGGGGGTCTGTGGGGCTACACCTTC. Amino acids: CSVGQGGLWGYTF.

The chain carries TRBV12-3 or TRBV12-4 and TRBJ2-4; D not certain. The J call may be mistaken, given a closer DNA end match to TRBJ2-7. CDR3 size: 13 residues. The CDR3 reads CASSYGVSYEQYF. DNA for the CDR3: TGTGCCAGCAGTTATGGAGTCTCCTACGAGCAGTACTTC.

The V gene is TRBV15, the J gene TRBJ1-2; a possible D gene is TRBD1 (6 bases). Trimming took 4 bases from V and 4 from J, leaving 25 bases between them. This CDR3 has 18 residues. CDR1 is LNHNV, CDR2 YYDKDF, per germline (reference sequence). CDR3 sequence (DNA): TGTGCCACCAGCAAAGCCCCCCTAACAGAGGGGGTGGGCTATGGCTACACCTTC. It translates to CATSKAPLTEGVGYGYTF.

This chain links TRBV29-1 with TRBJ2-7, with D maybe TRBD2 (6 bases). CDR3 size: 12 residues. V lost 6 bases and J 4 bases, leaving 13 bases between the germline ends. The germline V gene has CDR1 SQVTM and CDR2 ANQGSEA. The CDR3 region has the DNA TGCAGCGTGGGTAGCGGATATTACGAGCAGTACTTC. Protein product: CSVGSGYYEQYF.

This clonotype was counted a single time. The gene calls are TRBV20-1 and TRBJ2-7; TRBD1 matches at 8 bases. The CDR3 is made up of 12 amino acids. Germline CDR1 DFQATT, CDR2 SNEGSKA (reference sequence). J lost 3 bases, V lost 5 bases, and 3 bases had no gene match. The CDR3 loop is CSARTGYYEQYF. CDR3 nucleotides: TGCAGTGCTCGGACAGGGTACTACGAGCAGTACTTC.

The chain links TRBV12-3 or TRBV12-4 to TRBJ1-2; possible D gene TRBD1, 6 bases. Trimming cost V 10 bases and J 8 bases, with 20 bases left between them. CDR3 length: 13 residues. CDR3 nucleotide sequence: TGTGCCACACACGGACAGAAGATCCCCGGCTACACCTTC. This gives the protein CATHGQKIPGYTF.

This rearrangement joins TRBV6-1 to TRBJ2-7; the match to TRBD1 covers 10 bases. V lost 8 bases and J lost 5; bases outside the gene matches: 6. Germline V gene sequence: CDR1 MNHNS, CDR2 SASEGT. The CDR3 is 13 residues long. The CDR3, as DNA: TGTGCCAGCCGGGACAGGGGTCCGGACGAGCAGTACTTC. Protein sequence: CASRDRGPDEQYF.

The V call is TRBV12-3 or TRBV12-4, the J call TRBJ2-3; a weak D match, TRBD1 (5 bases). V was trimmed by 6 bases and J by 0 bases, leaving 13 bases between them. CDR3 length: 15 residues. The chain's CDR3 is CASRADSTSTDTQYF. The CDR3 coding sequence is TGTGCCAGCAGGGCTGACAGTACTAGCACAGATACGCAGTATTTT.

This clonotype showed up many times. The CDR3 coding sequence is TGTGCCAGCAGCTTCCACATCCGGGATACGCAGTATTTT. Its protein is CASSFHIRDTQYF. This chain uses TRBV7-6 with TRBJ2-3; D is uncertain. Trimming shortened V by 3 bases and J by 6 bases, and 10 bases separated the two germline ends. The CDR3 consists of 13 residues. In germline, CDR1 is SGHVS, CDR2 FNYEAQ.

The V gene is TRBV12-3 or TRBV12-4, the J gene TRBJ2-7, with D possibly matching TRBD2 (6 bases). V lost 7 bases to trimming and J lost 6 bases, with 10 bases between them. The CDR3 totals 11 residues. CDR3 sequence reads: CASTRGSEQYF. The CDR3 DNA reads TGTGCCAGCACTCGGGGGTCCGAGCAGTACTTC.

This chain links TRBV12-3 or TRBV12-4 with TRBJ2-7, with 11 bases lining up with TRBD1. The CDR3 contains 16 residues. V was clipped by 7 bases and J by 3 bases; unmatched bases: 11. Here the CDR3 DNA reads TGTGCCAGCATTGGACAGGGGGCCGCCAGCGTCTACGAGCAGTACTTC. Translated: CASIGQGAASVYEQYF.

CDR3 sequence (DNA): TGTGCCAGCACCCAAAGGGCCAGAGGGCCCACCACAGATACGCAGTATTTT. This encodes CASTQRARGPTTDTQYF. V and J are TRBV21-1 and TRBJ2-3; TRBD2, the table's D call, was not compared with the DNA. TRBV21-1 is a listed pseudogene. CDR3 length equals 17 residues.